This T cell receptor beta chain appears in the sequencing data of a study of T cell repertoires in cytomegalovirus infection. As for the study in general: Indicated by public TCR beta signatures were CMV infection and matching HLA type. The study's findings and limits: Dominating the ex vivo response were HLA-C-restricted CMV-specific TCR beta clonotypes.

Each CDR3 protein is one row after TCRdb ran MiXCR on the reads. The sample records some 500,000 distinct CDR3 sequences, around 35% being singletons. At least ten counts were recorded for this clonotype. The antigen is not known. This specimen consisted of cultured PBMCs, obtained from culture after CMV antigen stimulation. The clonotype originates from a human donor in good health (CMV status not recorded). Some clones in this sample may be carry-over from other donors' samples.

DNA for the CDR3: TGTGCCAGCACCGGCCCCGCAGGGACGGGTGGCTACACCTTC. As protein: CASTGPAGTGGYTF. The genes are TRBV7-2 and TRBJ1-2; possible D gene TRBD1, 5 bases. The CDR3 length is 14 residues. Trimming removed 7 bases from V and 7 bases from J, with 19 bases in between. CDR1 is SGHTA, CDR2 FQGNSA, per germline.